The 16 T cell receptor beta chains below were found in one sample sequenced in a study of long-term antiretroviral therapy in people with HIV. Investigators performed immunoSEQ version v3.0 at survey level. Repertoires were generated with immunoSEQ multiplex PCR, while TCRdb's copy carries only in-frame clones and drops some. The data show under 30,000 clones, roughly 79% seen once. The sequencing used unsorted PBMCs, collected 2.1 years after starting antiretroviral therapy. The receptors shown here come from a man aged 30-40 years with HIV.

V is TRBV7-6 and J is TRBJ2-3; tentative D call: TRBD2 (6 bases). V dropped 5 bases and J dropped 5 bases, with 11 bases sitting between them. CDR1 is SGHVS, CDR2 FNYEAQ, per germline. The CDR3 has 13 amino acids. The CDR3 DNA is TGTGCCAGCAGCCCCCGACTAGTAGATACGCAGTATTTT. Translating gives CASSPRLVDTQYF.

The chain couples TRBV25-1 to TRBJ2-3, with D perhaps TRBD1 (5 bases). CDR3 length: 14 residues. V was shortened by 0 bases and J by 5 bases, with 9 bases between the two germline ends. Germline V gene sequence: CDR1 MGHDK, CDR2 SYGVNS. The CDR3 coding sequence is TGTGCCAGCAGTGAATACAGGGCTGGAGATACGCAGTATTTT. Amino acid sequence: CASSEYRAGDTQYF.

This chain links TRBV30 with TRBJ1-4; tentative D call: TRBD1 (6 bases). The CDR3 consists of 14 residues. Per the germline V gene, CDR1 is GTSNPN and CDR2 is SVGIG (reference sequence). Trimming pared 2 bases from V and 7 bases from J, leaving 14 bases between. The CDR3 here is CAWSRGGQGEKLFF. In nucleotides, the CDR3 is TGTGCCTGGAGTAGAGGGGGGCAGGGTGAAAAACTGTTTTTT.

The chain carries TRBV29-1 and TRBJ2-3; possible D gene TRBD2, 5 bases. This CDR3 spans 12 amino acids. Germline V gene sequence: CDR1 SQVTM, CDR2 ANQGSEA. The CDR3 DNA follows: TGCGCGGCTAGCTTCCCTCCAGATACGCAGTATTTT. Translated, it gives CAASFPPDTQYF.

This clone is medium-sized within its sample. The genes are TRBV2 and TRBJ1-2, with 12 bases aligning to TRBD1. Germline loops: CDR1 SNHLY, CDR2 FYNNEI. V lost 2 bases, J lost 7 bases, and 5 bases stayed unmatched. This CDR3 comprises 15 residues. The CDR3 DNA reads TGTGCCAGCAGTGAATCGGGACAGGGGGCAGGTGGCTACACCTTC. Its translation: CASSESGQGAGGYTF.

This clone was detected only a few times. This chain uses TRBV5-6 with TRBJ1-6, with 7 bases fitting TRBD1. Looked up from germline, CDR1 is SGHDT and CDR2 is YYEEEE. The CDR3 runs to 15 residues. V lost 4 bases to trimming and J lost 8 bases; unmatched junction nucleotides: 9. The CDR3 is CASSRPGGRDSPLHF. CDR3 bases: TGTGCCAGCAGCCGTCCAGGGGGAAGGGATTCACCCCTCCACTTT.

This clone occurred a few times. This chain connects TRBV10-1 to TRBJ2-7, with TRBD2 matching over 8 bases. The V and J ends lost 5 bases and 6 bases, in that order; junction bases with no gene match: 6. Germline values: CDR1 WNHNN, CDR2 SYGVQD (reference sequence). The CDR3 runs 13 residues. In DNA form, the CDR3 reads TGCGCCAGCAGTTCTAGCGGGCTTGCCGAGCAGTACTTC. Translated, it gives CASSSSGLAEQYF.

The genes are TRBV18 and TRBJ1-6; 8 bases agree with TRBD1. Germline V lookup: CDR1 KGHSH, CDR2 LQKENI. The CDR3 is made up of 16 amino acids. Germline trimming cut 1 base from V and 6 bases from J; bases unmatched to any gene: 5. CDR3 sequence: CASSPLPGQANSPLHF. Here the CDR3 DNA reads TGTGCCAGCTCACCACTCCCGGGACAGGCTAATTCACCCCTCCACTTT.

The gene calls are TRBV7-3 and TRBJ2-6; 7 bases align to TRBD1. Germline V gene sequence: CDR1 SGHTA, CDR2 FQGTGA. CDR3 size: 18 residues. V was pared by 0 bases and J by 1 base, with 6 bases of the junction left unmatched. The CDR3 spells CASSLTGTALSGANVLTF. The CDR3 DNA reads TGTGCCAGCAGCTTAACCGGGACAGCCTTATCTGGGGCCAACGTCCTGACTTTC.

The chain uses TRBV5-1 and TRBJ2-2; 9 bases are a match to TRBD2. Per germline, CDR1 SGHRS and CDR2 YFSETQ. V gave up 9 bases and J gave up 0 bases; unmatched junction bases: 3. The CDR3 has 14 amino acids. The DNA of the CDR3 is TGCGCCACCAGGACTAGCGCGAACACCGGGGAGCTGTTTTTT. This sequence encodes CATRTSANTGELFF.

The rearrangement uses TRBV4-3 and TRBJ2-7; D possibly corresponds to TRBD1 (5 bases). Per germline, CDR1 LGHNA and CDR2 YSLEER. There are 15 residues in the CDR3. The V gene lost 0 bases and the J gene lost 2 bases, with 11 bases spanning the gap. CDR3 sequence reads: CASSQDPRVPYEQYF. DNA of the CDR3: TGCGCCAGCAGCCAAGATCCCAGGGTCCCCTACGAGCAGTACTTC.

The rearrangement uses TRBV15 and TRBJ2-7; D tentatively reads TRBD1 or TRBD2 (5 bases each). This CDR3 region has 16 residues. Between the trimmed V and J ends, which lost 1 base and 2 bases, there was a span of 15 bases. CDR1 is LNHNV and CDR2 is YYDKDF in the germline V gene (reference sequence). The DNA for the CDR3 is TGTGCCACCAGCAGAGGGCTCGAGGGGCTGGCCTACGAGCAGTACTTC. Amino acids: CATSRGLEGLAYEQYF.

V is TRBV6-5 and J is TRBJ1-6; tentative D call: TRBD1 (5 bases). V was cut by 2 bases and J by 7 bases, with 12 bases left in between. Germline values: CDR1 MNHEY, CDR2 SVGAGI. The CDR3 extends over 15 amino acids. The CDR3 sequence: CASSYRGVGNSPLHF. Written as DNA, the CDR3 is TGTGCCAGCAGTTACAGGGGCGTAGGGAATTCACCCCTCCACTTT.

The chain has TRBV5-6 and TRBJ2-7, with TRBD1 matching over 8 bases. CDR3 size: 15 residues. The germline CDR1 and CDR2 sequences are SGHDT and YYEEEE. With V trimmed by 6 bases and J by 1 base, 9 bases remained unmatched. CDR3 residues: CASNPTGARSYEQYF. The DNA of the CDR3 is TGTGCCAGCAACCCGACAGGGGCCAGGTCCTACGAGCAGTACTTC.

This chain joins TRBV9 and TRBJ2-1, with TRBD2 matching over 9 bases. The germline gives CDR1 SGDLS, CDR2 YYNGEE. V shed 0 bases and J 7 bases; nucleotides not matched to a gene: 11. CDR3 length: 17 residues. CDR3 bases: TGTGCCAGCAGCGTAGATGAGGGTAGCGGGAGTCGGAATGAGCAGTTCTTC. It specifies CASSVDEGSGSRNEQFF.

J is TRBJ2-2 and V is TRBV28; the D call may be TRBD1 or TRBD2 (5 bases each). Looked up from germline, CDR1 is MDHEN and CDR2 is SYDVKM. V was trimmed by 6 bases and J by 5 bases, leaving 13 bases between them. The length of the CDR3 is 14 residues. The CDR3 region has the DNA TGTGCCAGCAGCACCCCTTGGGGGACCGGGGAGCTGTTTTTT. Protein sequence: CASSTPWGTGELFF.